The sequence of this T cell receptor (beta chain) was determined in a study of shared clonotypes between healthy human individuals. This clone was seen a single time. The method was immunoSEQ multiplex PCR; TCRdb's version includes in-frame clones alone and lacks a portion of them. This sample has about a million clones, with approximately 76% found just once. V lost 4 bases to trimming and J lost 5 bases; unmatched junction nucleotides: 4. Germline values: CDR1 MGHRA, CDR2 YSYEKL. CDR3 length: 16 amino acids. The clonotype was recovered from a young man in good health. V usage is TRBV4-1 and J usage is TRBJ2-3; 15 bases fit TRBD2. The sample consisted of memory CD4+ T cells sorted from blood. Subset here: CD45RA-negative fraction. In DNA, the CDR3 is TGCGCCAGCAGCCCGGGACTAGCGGGAGGCTTAGATACGCAGTATTTT. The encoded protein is CASSPGLAGGLDTQYF.